This entry is about one TCR beta chain. The sorted Tregs were CD4+CD25+CD127-/low cells. The ends were cut back, 6 bases at V and 6 bases at J, with 14 bases in the middle. This CDR3 contains 13 residues. Looked up from germline, CDR1 is DFQATT and CDR2 is SNEGSKA (reference sequence). TCRdb re-analysed the 5' RACE reads in MiXCR, keeping a single row per CDR3 protein. The sample has approximately 60,000 distinct CDR3 sequences, more than 25% seen once. Sequenced sample: tumor-infiltrating Tregs sorted from the breast tumor. The sequence was obtained from a female donor with breast cancer. The gene calls are TRBV20-1 and TRBJ2-2; D might be TRBD2 (6 bases). CDR3 coding DNA: TGCAGTGCGAGACTAGTTACGCCCGGGGAGCTGTTTTTT. Residues: CSARLVTPGELFF.